Each of the 24 T cell receptor beta chains below was sequenced from the same sample in a study of CD4 T cells in relation to SARS-CoV-2 and coronaviruses. The data were produced by immunoSEQ multiplex PCR, yet TCRdb's version contains in-frame clones alone and is incomplete. The table lists tens of thousands of clones, roughly 84% of them singletons. No cognate antigen is known for these TCRs. Sequenced material: naive CD4+ T cells from PBMCs, cultured in vitro. As to subset: naive CD4+ T cells isolated by negative enrichment. Receptors were obtained from an adult with COVID-19.

The genes are TRBV7-8 and TRBJ1-5; D remains unclear. This CDR3 has 15 residues. Trimming cost V 5 bases and J 4 bases, with 15 bases left between them. The germline V gene encodes CDR1 SGHVS and CDR2 FQNEAQ. The DNA of the CDR3 is TGTGCCAGCAGCCGTGACGGGGAACGAAATCAGCCCCAGCATTTT. Residues: CASSRDGERNQPQHF.

The gene calls are TRBV27 and TRBJ2-2; 8 bases align to TRBD1. The CDR3 sequence is 18 residues long. After removal of 0 bases from V and 6 bases from J, the junction contained 12 bases not matched to a gene. Germline CDR1 reads MNHEY; CDR2 reads SMNVEV (reference sequence). The CDR3 sequence is CASSLSRSWQGAAGELFF. In nucleotides, the CDR3 is TGTGCCAGCAGTTTATCGAGGTCGTGGCAGGGGGCGGCCGGGGAGCTGTTTTTT.

This chain joins TRBV4-3 and TRBJ2-1, with TRBD1 matching 7 bases. Germline-derived CDR1 and CDR2 are LGHNA and YSLEER. The ends lost 1 base at V and 3 bases at J; junction bases unmatched: 3. The CDR3 length is 15 residues. The CDR3 is CASSQGDSFYNEQFF. The CDR3, as DNA: TGCGCCAGCAGCCAAGGGGACAGTTTCTACAATGAGCAGTTCTTC.

As DNA, the CDR3 is TGTGCCAGCAGCGTAGAAGGCGGGAGTGGGAATACGCAGTATTTT. As protein: CASSVEGGSGNTQYF. The genes are TRBV9 and TRBJ2-3, with 7 bases lining up with TRBD2. Germline CDR1 and CDR2: SGDLS and YYNGEE. The trim removed 0 bases at V and 7 bases at J, leaving 8 bases unmatched. The CDR3 consists of 15 residues.

This sequence joins TRBV28 and TRBJ1-1; the D gene is possibly TRBD1 (6 bases). The CDR3 is 16 residues long. The V end was cut by 4 bases, the J end by 4 bases, with 19 bases between. CDR1 and CDR2 from the germline V gene are MDHEN and SYDVKM. The CDR3 sequence: CASSYLGGGESTEAFF. In DNA form, the CDR3 reads TGTGCCAGCAGTTATTTAGGGGGGGGTGAGAGCACTGAAGCTTTCTTT.

This chain connects TRBV18 to TRBJ2-5; no clear D. The CDR3 has 13 residues. CDR1 is KGHSH and CDR2 is LQKENI in the germline V gene. V shed 3 bases and J shed 2 bases, with 7 bases lying between them. The CDR3: CASSPALQETQYF. In DNA form, the CDR3 reads TGTGCCAGCTCACCTGCGCTTCAAGAGACCCAGTACTTC.

The CDR3 sequence: CASSLLAGRYRELFF. CDR3 sequence (DNA): TGTGCCAGCAGCTTGCTAGCGGGACGGTACCGGGAGCTGTTTTTT. V usage is TRBV7-6 and J usage is TRBJ2-2; 9 bases agree with TRBD2. V lost 3 bases, J lost 9 bases, and 8 bases stayed unmatched. The CDR3 has 15 residues. CDR1 and CDR2 from the germline V gene are SGHVS and FNYEAQ.

The chain employs TRBV30 and TRBJ1-5, with a tentative D call TRBD1 (5 bases). The V gene lost 0 bases and the J gene lost 6 bases, with 15 bases spanning the gap. Looked up from germline, CDR1 is GTSNPN and CDR2 is SVGIG (reference sequence). The CDR3 totals 15 residues. The CDR3 DNA reads as TGTGCCTGGAGTGTAGGGACTAATAAGATTCAGCCCCAGCATTTT. Translating gives CAWSVGTNKIQPQHF.

This chain uses TRBV12-3 or TRBV12-4 with TRBJ1-2; D possibly corresponds to TRBD1 (6 bases). Trimming pared 7 bases from V and 8 bases from J, leaving 14 bases between. There are 12 residues in the CDR3. For the CDR3, the DNA is TGTGCCAGCAACTCGGTGGGGGCCGGCTACACCTTC. This gives the protein CASNSVGAGYTF.

The V call is TRBV9, the J call TRBJ1-6, with D maybe TRBD1 (6 bases). Germline CDR1 and CDR2: SGDLS and YYNGEE. The CDR3 contains 16 residues. Trimming took off 3 bases at V and 4 bases at J, with 14 bases between the two ends. In DNA, the CDR3 is TGTGCCAGCAGCGAGGCGTTAACAGGGTATAATTCACCCCTCCACTTT. This codes for CASSEALTGYNSPLHF.

The V gene is TRBV28, the J gene TRBJ2-3; 10 bases match TRBD2. From germline, CDR1 is MDHEN and CDR2 SYDVKM. There are 15 residues in the CDR3. V lost 6 bases, J lost 6 bases, and 9 bases stayed unmatched. CDR3 bases: TGTGCCAGCAGACTAAGCGGGGGGGGAGGGGATACGCAGTATTTT. Translating it yields CASRLSGGGGDTQYF.

The rearrangement uses TRBV7-9 and TRBJ2-7; D uncertain. The length of the CDR3 is 12 residues. Germline V gives CDR1 SEHNR, CDR2 FQNEAQ (reference sequence). The V and J ends lost 1 base and 2 bases respectively, with 3 bases between them. Written as DNA, the CDR3 is TGTGCCAGCAGCTTAGTTACCTACGAGCAGTACTTC. Translated, it gives CASSLVTYEQYF.

This clone was detected only a few times. CDR3 DNA: TGTGCCAGCAGCTTATTGGGTGGGAGTCTAGAGCAGTACTTC. Translated, it gives CASSLLGGSLEQYF. The chain is built from TRBV7-9 and TRBJ2-7; maybe TRBD2 (5 bases). Per germline, CDR1 SEHNR and CDR2 FQNEAQ (reference sequence). The V gene lost 2 bases and the J gene lost 7 bases, with 15 bases spanning the gap. There are 14 residues in the CDR3.

J is TRBJ1-5 and V is TRBV7-8; D remains ambiguous. Deletions cut 4 bases from V and 4 bases from J, with 11 bases between. Germline CDR1 SGHVS, CDR2 FQNEAQ. The CDR3 covers 14 residues. CDR3 DNA: TGTGCCAGCAGCTCCCGGCTGGGAAATCAGCCCCAGCATTTT. Translation gives CASSSRLGNQPQHF.

The chain carries TRBV6-5 and TRBJ2-5; D perhaps matches TRBD1 (5 bases). The germline CDR1 and CDR2 sequences are MNHEY and SVGAGI. V lost 0 bases and J 1 base, leaving 9 bases between the germline ends. The CDR3 sequence is 15 residues long. The CDR3 nucleotides are TGTGCCAGCAGTTACTCTCCAGGGCCCCAAGAGACCCAGTACTTC. Protein: CASSYSPGPQETQYF.

The gene calls are TRBV19 and TRBJ2-5; TRBD2 matches 11 bases. Germline-derived CDR1 and CDR2 are LNHDA and SQIVND (reference sequence). V lost 8 bases to trimming and J lost 5 bases; unmatched junction nucleotides: 4. The CDR3 is made up of 13 amino acids. Here the CDR3 DNA reads TGTGCCAGTGGGACTAGCGGTGTGGAGACCCAGTACTTC. Amino acid sequence: CASGTSGVETQYF.

The genes are TRBV9 and TRBJ1-1, with a weak D call TRBD1 (5 bases). This CDR3 spans 14 amino acids. Trimming shortened V by 3 bases and J by 5 bases, and 14 bases separated the two germline ends. Per germline, CDR1 SGDLS and CDR2 YYNGEE. CDR3 residues: CASSAGTVGTEAFF. The CDR3, as DNA: TGTGCCAGCAGCGCCGGGACGGTTGGGACTGAAGCTTTCTTT.

The chain has TRBV19 and TRBJ1-4, with no clear D. Looked up from germline, CDR1 is LNHDA and CDR2 is SQIVND (reference sequence). V lost 5 bases and J 0 bases, leaving 10 bases between the germline ends. This CDR3 contains 15 residues. CDR3 coding DNA: TGTGCCAGTAGTTCGTCCTTAGCAACTAATGAAAAACTGTTTTTT. It encodes CASSSSLATNEKLFF.

This chain links TRBV19 with TRBJ1-4, with D hard to call. V was cut by 5 bases and J by 8 bases, with 12 bases left in between. The length of the CDR3 is 13 residues. The germline gives CDR1 LNHDA, CDR2 SQIVND (reference sequence). The CDR3 spells CASSLVLFEKLFF. Written as DNA, the CDR3 is TGTGCCAGTAGTCTTGTACTGTTCGAAAAACTGTTTTTT.

The chain uses TRBV5-1 and TRBJ2-1; TRBD1 matches at 11 bases. CDR3 length: 17 amino acids. Germline assignment: CDR1 SGHRS and CDR2 YFSETQ. V trimming: 1 base; J trimming: 6 bases; junction bases outside the gene matches: 9. This chain's CDR3 is CASSLPSGQGAFNEQFF. CDR3 bases: TGCGCCAGCAGCTTGCCAAGCGGACAGGGGGCTTTCAATGAGCAGTTCTTC. The full variable domain, its missing parts supplied by reference TRBV5-1 and TRBJ2-1, is KAGVTQTPRYLIKTRGQQVTLSCSPISGHRSVSWYQQTPGQGLQFLFEYFSETQRNKGNFPGRFSGRQFSNSRSEMNVSTLELGDSALYLCASSLPSGQGAFNEQFFGPGTRLTVL.

This chain connects TRBV3-1 (or the pseudogene TRBV3-2) to TRBJ2-2, with 9 bases matching TRBD2. This CDR3 has 15 residues. Germline V gene data show CDR1 as LGHDT and CDR2 as YNNKEL (reference sequence). With V trimmed by 8 bases and J by 4 bases, 8 bases remained unmatched. CDR3 protein: CASGPGLAVTGELFF. The CDR3 DNA reads as TGTGCCAGCGGCCCGGGACTAGCCGTCACCGGGGAGCTGTTTTTT.

V is TRBV5-1 and J is TRBJ1-1, with 9 bases fitting TRBD1. The CDR3 spans 15 residues. V dropped 3 bases and J dropped 10; count of bases not matched to a gene: 13. From germline, CDR1 is SGHRS and CDR2 YFSETQ. The CDR3 is CASSSTTGGGSAAFF. The CDR3 DNA sequence: TGCGCCAGCAGCTCTACGACAGGGGGGGGGTCAGCAGCTTTCTTT.

V is TRBV4-1 and J is TRBJ2-7; TRBD2 agrees at 11 bases. Per germline, CDR1 MGHRA and CDR2 YSYEKL. With 1 base clipped from V and 4 bases from J, the junction kept 12 bases outside the gene matches. CDR3 length: 18 residues. The DNA for the CDR3 is TGCGCCAGCAGCCAAGTTGTTCGCACTAGCGGGAGTACATACGAGCAGTACTTC. This encodes CASSQVVRTSGSTYEQYF.

This chain connects TRBV9 to TRBJ2-3, with D possibly being TRBD2 (5 bases). The CDR3 runs 16 residues. Between the trimmed V and J ends, which lost 0 bases and 1 base, there was a span of 12 bases. In germline, CDR1 is SGDLS, CDR2 YYNGEE. The CDR3 nucleotides are TGTGCCAGCAGCGTAGGTAGTAGCGCAGGCACAGATACGCAGTATTTT. Translated, it gives CASSVGSSAGTDTQYF.